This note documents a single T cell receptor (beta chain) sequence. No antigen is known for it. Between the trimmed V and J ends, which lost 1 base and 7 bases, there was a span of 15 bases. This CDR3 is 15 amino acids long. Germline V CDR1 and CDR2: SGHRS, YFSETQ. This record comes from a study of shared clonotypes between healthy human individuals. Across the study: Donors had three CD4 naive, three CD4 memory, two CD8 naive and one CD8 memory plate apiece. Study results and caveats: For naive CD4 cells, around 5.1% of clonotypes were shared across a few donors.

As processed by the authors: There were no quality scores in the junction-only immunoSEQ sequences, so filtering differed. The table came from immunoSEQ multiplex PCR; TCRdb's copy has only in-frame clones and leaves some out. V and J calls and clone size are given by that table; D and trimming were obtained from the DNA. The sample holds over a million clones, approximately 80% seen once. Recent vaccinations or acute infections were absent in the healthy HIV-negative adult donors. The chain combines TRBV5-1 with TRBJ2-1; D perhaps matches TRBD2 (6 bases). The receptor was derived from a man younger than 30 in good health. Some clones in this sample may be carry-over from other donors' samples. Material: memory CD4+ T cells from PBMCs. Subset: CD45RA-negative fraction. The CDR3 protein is CASSLPRRAFNEQFF. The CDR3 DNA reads TGCGCCAGCAGCTTGCCCCGGAGGGCCTTTAATGAGCAGTTCTTC.